A selection of T cell receptor beta chains follows, all from one sample in a study of shared clonotypes between healthy human individuals. Measured with immunoSEQ multiplex PCR; TCRdb has only the in-frame clones, and not every one. The sample records about 490,000 clones, more than 75% being singletons. The sample consisted of PBMCs. Source of these receptors: a woman aged 40 to 50 in good health. Some clones in this sample may be carry-over from other donors' samples. The CDR3 runs from the conserved cysteine through the conserved F or W. D genes are given only for firm matches. Clone size is shown for a subset of rows, as once, few, many or a class of expanded clone.

.	TRBV12-5	.	TRBJ2-7	CASGSLQGGEQYF	TGTGCTAGTGGTTCCCTACAGGGAGGCGAGCAGTACTTC
.	TRBV2	TRBD1	TRBJ2-2	CASSPIGQGIGELFF	TGTGCCAGCAGCCCCATAGGACAGGGGATCGGGGAGCTGTTTTTT
.	TRBV28	TRBD1	TRBJ1-1	CASSTRDRVAAFF	TGTGCCAGCAGTACCCGGGACAGGGTGGCCGCTTTCTTT
.	TRBV11-2	TRBD1	TRBJ1-5	CASSFTGGSQPQHF	TGTGCCAGCAGCTTTACAGGGGGGAGTCAGCCCCAGCATTTT
.	TRBV4-3	.	TRBJ2-7	CASSQGYSYEQYF	TGCGCCAGCAGCCAAGGTTACTCCTACGAGCAGTACTTC
.	TRBV28	TRBD1	TRBJ1-2	CASSIQGNYGYTF	TGTGCCAGCAGCATACAGGGGAACTATGGCTACACCTTC
.	TRBV6-5	TRBD1	TRBJ2-7	CASSPPTGTGREQYF	TGTGCCAGCAGCCCGCCGACCGGGACAGGGAGAGAGCAGTACTTC
.	TRBV6-1	.	TRBJ1-5	CASSRSGLSNQPQHF	TGTGCCAGCAGTCGGTCCGGACTTAGCAATCAGCCCCAGCATTTT
.	TRBV6-5	TRBD2	TRBJ2-5	CASSLGAGVGETQYF	TGTGCCAGCAGCCTCGGGGCGGGGGTAGGAGAGACCCAGTACTTC
once	TRBV18	TRBD1	TRBJ2-2	CASSPFTGGSSVGELFF	TGTGCCAGCTCACCATTTACAGGGGGGTCTTCTGTCGGGGAGCTGTTTTTT
.	TRBV18	TRBD2	TRBJ2-7	CASSRLAGNRYEQYF	TGTGCCAGCTCACGGCTAGCGGGGAATCGCTACGAGCAGTACTTC
.	TRBV28	.	TRBJ2-7	CASSLNGVHEQYF	TGTGCCAGCAGCCTAAACGGGGTCCACGAGCAGTACTTC
.	TRBV5-1	.	TRBJ2-5	CASSLQAGRGETQYF	TGCGCCAGCAGCCTCCAGGCGGGAAGAGGAGAGACCCAGTACTTC
.	TRBV7-8	.	TRBJ1-1	CASSPDRVGTEAFF	TGTGCCAGCAGCCCGGATAGGGTAGGCACTGAAGCTTTCTTT
.	TRBV18	TRBD2	TRBJ2-3	CASSDGRAGDTDTQYF	TGTGCCAGCTCGGACGGGAGGGCCGGAGACACAGATACGCAGTATTTT
.	TRBV11-2	.	TRBJ2-7	CASSLVTGLYEQYF	TGTGCCAGCAGCTTAGTCACAGGGCTCTACGAGCAGTACTTC
.	TRBV18	.	TRBJ2-1	CASSPPTPGYYQFF	TGTGCCAGCTCACCACCGACCCCAGGTTACTATCAGTTCTTC
few	TRBV28	.	TRBJ2-7	CASSSPGGYEQYF	TGTGCCAGCAGTTCCCCCGGGGGCTACGAGCAGTACTTC
.	TRBV29-1	TRBD1	TRBJ1-1	CSVNTGGAITEAFF	TGCAGCGTAAATACAGGGGGCGCGATAACTGAAGCTTTCTTT
.	TRBV15	.	TRBJ2-2	CATSRGVLEGGELFF	TGTGCCACCAGCAGAGGGGTCCTGGAGGGCGGGGAGCTGTTTTTT
.	TRBV6-1	TRBD1	TRBJ1-2	CASSGGGVVWDRGYGYTF	TGTGCCAGCAGTGGAGGGGGTGTTGTGTGGGACAGGGGCTATGGCTACACCTTC
.	TRBV4-1	.	TRBJ2-2	CASSQASLIGTGELFF	TGCGCCAGCAGCCAAGCCTCACTCATTGGGACCGGGGAGCTGTTTTTT
.	TRBV11-2	TRBD2	TRBJ2-7	CASSSRGLAGGLYEQYF	TGTGCCAGCAGCTCCCGGGGACTAGCGGGAGGCCTTTACGAGCAGTACTTC
few	TRBV5-4	.	TRBJ1-2	CASSHPDSLDGYTF	TGTGCCAGCAGCCATCCGGACAGTTTAGATGGCTACACCTTC
.	TRBV28	TRBD1	TRBJ2-4	CASRGTGNNIQYF	TGTGCCAGCAGGGGGACAGGTAACAACATTCAGTACTTC
.	TRBV27	TRBD2	TRBJ2-7	CASRVTSGSPSYEQYF	TGTGCCAGCAGAGTAACTAGCGGGAGTCCCTCCTACGAGCAGTACTTC
.	TRBV15	.	TRBJ2-3	CATSRDVGSTDTQYF	TGTGCCACCAGCAGAGATGTCGGAAGCACAGATACGCAGTATTTT
.	TRBV4-2	TRBD2	TRBJ2-1	CASSPTGLAGSSNEQFF	TGTGCCAGCAGCCCTACAGGACTAGCGGGATCTTCCAATGAGCAGTTCTTC
.	TRBV5-1	.	TRBJ1-1	CASSTSRDDTEAFF	TGCGCCAGCAGCACGAGCAGGGACGACACTGAAGCTTTCTTT
.	TRBV11-3	.	TRBJ2-7	CASGRGSSYEQYF	TGTGCCAGCGGGAGGGGGTCCTCCTACGAGCAGTACTTC
.	TRBV25-1	TRBD1	TRBJ1-5	CASSEFEGAGQPQHF	TGTGCCAGCAGTGAATTTGAGGGGGCAGGGCAGCCCCAGCATTTT
.	TRBV5-1	.	TRBJ2-7	CASSYTRSPDEQYF	TGCGCCAGCAGCTACACGAGGTCCCCGGACGAGCAGTACTTC
.	TRBV30	TRBD1	TRBJ1-3	CAWGTGMGTIYF	TGTGCCTGGGGGACAGGCATGGGGACCATATATTTT
once	TRBV4-2	TRBD1	TRBJ2-7	CASSQADRDYEQYF	TGTGCCAGCAGCCAAGCGGACAGGGACTACGAGCAGTACTTC
once	TRBV30	.	TRBJ1-1	CAWSGAGGPEAFF	TGTGCCTGGAGTGGTGCGGGGGGCCCTGAAGCTTTCTTT
once	TRBV7-9	.	TRBJ2-7	CASSLAGRVYEQYF	TGTGCCAGCAGCTTAGCGGGCAGGGTTTACGAGCAGTACTTC
.	TRBV5-4	.	TRBJ1-1	CASSYGTAPGHGFF	TGTGCCAGCTCCTACGGCACGGCCCCCGGACACGGTTTCTTT